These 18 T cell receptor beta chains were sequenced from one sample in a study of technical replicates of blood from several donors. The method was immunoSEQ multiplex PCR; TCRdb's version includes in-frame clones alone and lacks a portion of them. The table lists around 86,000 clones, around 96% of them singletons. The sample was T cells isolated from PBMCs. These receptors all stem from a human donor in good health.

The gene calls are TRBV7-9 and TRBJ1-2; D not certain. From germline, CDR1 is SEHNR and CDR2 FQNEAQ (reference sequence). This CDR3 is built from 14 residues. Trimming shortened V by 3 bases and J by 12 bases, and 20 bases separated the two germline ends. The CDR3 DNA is TGTGCCAGCAGCTTTGGGCACCTCGGAGGAATGAACACCTTC. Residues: CASSFGHLGGMNTF.

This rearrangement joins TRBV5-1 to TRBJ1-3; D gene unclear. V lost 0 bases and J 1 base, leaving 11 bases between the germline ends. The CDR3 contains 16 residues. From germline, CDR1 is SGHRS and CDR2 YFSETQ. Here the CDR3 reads CASSLVSLPSGNTIYF. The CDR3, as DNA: TGCGCCAGCAGCTTGGTTAGTTTACCTTCTGGAAACACCATATATTTT.

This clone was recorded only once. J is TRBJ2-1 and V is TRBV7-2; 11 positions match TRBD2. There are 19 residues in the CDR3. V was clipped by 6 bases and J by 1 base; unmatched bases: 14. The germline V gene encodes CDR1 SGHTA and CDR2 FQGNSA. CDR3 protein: CASSRLAGGSSYSYNEQFF. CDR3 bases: TGTGCCAGCAGTCGCCTAGCGGGGGGTTCCTCATATTCCTACAATGAGCAGTTCTTC.

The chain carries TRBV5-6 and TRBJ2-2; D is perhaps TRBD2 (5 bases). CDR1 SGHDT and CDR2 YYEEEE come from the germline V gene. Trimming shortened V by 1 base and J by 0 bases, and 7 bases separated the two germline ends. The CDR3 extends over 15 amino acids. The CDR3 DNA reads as TGTGCCAGCAGCTTGAGAGCGGCGAACACCGGGGAGCTGTTTTTT. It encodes CASSLRAANTGELFF.

The CDR3 sequence: CASSEWGERYNEQFF. DNA for the CDR3: TGTGCCAGCAGTGAATGGGGGGAGAGGTACAATGAGCAGTTCTTC. The genes are TRBV6-1 and TRBJ2-1; D might be TRBD2 (6 bases). CDR1 and CDR2 from the germline V gene are MNHNS and SASEGT. Trimming removed 2 bases at V and 4 bases at J, with 12 bases between. The CDR3 consists of 15 residues.

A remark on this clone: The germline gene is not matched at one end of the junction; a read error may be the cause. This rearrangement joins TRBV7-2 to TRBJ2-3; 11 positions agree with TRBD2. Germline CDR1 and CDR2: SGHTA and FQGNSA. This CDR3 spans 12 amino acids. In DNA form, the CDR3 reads TGTGCCAGCAGCTTAGGAGTTTCTAGCGGGGGGTTT. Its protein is CASSLGVSSGGF.

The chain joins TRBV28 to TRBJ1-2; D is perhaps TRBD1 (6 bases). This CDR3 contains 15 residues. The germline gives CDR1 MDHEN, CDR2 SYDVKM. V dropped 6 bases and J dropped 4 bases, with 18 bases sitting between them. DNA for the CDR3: TGTGCCAGCAGCTCCCAGCCCAAGGGGGTCTATGGCTACACCTTC. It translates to CASSSQPKGVYGYTF.

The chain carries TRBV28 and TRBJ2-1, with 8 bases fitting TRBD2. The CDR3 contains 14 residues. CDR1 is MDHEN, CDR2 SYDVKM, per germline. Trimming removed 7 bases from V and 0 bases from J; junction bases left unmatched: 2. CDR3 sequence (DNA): TGTGCCAGCACAAGCGGGAGCTCCTACAATGAGCAGTTCTTC. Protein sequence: CASTSGSSYNEQFF.

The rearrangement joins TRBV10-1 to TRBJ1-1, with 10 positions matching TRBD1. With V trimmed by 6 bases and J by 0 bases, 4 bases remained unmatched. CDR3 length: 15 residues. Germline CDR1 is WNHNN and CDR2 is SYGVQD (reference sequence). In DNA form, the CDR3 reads TGCGCCAGCAGCAGGGGACAGGGGTTGAACACTGAAGCTTTCTTT. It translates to CASSRGQGLNTEAFF.

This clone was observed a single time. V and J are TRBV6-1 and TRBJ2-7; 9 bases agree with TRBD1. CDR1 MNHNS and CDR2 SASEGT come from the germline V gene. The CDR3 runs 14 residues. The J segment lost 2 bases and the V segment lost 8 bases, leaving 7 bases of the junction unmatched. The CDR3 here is CASFGTGSTYEQYF. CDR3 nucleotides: TGTGCCAGCTTCGGGACAGGGTCTACCTACGAGCAGTACTTC.

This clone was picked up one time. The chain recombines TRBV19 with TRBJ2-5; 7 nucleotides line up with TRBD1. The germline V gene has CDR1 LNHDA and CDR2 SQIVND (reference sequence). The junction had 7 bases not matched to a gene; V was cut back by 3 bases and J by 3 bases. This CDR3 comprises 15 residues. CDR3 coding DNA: TGTGCCAGTAGTATTCTCCCCACAGGGGAAGAGACCCAGTACTTC. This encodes CASSILPTGEETQYF. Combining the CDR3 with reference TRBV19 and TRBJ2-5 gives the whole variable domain DGGITQSPKYLFRKEGQNVTLSCEQNLNHDAMYWYRQDPGQGLRLIYYSQIVNDFQKGDIAEGYSVSREKKESFPLTVTSAQKNPTAFYLCASSILPTGEETQYFGPGTRLLVL.

Here the CDR3 DNA reads TGTGCCAGCAGCTTAGGCTACTCTGGAAACACCATATATTTT. This sequence encodes CASSLGYSGNTIYF. This chain uses TRBV13 with TRBJ1-3; D call uncertain. The germline V gene has CDR1 PRHDT and CDR2 FYEKMQ (reference sequence). This CDR3 comprises 14 residues. With 0 bases removed from V and 0 bases from J, the gap between germline ends came to 3 bases.

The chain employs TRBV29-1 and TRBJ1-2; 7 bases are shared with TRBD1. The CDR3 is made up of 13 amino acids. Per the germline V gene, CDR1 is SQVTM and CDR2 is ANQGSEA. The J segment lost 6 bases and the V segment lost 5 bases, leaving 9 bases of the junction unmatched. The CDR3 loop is CSVRNRGEDGYTF. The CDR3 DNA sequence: TGCAGCGTTCGCAACAGGGGCGAGGATGGCTACACCTTC.

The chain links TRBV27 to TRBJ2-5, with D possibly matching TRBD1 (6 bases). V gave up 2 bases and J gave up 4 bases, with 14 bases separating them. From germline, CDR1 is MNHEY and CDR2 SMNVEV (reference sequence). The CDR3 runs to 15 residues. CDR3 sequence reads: CASSLDRNAGETQYF. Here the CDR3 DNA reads TGTGCCAGCAGTTTAGACAGGAATGCGGGAGAGACCCAGTACTTC.

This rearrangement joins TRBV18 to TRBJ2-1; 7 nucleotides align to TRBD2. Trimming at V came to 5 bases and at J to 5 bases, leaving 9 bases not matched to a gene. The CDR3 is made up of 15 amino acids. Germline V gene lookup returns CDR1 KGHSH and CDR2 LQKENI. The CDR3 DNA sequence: TGTGCCAGCTCATCGAGCGGGAATCGGGACAATGAGCAGTTCTTC. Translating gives CASSSSGNRDNEQFF.

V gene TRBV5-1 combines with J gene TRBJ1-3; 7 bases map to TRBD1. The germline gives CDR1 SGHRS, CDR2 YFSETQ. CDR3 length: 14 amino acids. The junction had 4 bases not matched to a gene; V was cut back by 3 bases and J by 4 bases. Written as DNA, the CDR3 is TGCGCCAGCAGCTCGCCGGGACAGGGAAACACCATATATTTT. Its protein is CASSSPGQGNTIYF.

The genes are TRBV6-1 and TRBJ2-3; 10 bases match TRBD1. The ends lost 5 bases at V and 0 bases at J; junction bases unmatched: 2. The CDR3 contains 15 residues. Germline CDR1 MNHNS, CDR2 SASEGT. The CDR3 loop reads CASSRGQGSTDTQYF. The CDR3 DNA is TGTGCCAGCAGTAGGGGACAGGGGAGCACAGATACGCAGTATTTT.

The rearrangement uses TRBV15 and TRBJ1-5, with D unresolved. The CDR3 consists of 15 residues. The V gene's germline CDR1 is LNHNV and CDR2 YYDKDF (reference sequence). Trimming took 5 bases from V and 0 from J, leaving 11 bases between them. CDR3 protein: CATSEGGDSNQPQHF. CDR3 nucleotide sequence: TGTGCCACCAGCGAGGGAGGAGATAGCAATCAGCCCCAGCATTTT.